These 25 T cell receptor beta chains originate from one sample sequenced in a study of Graves' ophthalmopathy and Graves' hyperthyroidism. RNA transcripts served as template for amplifying TCR beta CDR3 sequences. First-round RT-PCR with HTBI primers preceded a second-round multiplex PCR. MiXCR, run by TCRdb on the multiplex PCR reads, gives a single entry per CDR3 protein. The repertoire consists of roughly 410,000 distinct CDR3 sequences, with 15% occurring once and the leading ten covering 5.5% to 8%. Sequenced: peripheral blood. The receptors come from a woman under 30 with stable Graves' hyperthyroidism.

Many counts were recorded for this clonotype. CDR3 in amino acids: CASSLEGAIGYTF. CDR3 nucleotides: TGTGCCAGCAGTTTAGAGGGGGCGATTGGCTACACCTTC. This sequence joins TRBV12-3 or TRBV12-4 and TRBJ1-2; 7 bases fit TRBD1. The CDR3 covers 13 residues. Losses at the gene ends were 1 base for V and 7 bases for J; bases not matched to a gene: 3.

This clonotype was recorded at least ten times. This sequence joins TRBV12-5 and TRBJ2-2, with D tentatively TRBD1 or TRBD2 (6 bases each). Germline CDR1 LGHNT, CDR2 FRNRAP. The CDR3 consists of 17 residues. The V end lost 0 bases, the J end lost 5 bases, and 16 bases lay between the germline ends. The CDR3 nucleotides are TGTGCTAGTGGTTTGGTACATGGGGGGCGCGGGACCGGGGAGCTGTTTTTT. This codes for CASGLVHGGRGTGELFF.

This clonotype occurred many times. The chain links TRBV11-2 to TRBJ1-2, with 9 bases aligning to TRBD1. The CDR3 has 17 amino acids. Germline V gives CDR1 SGHAT, CDR2 FQNNGV. V trimming: 5 bases; J trimming: 8 bases; junction bases outside the gene matches: 18. DNA for the CDR3: TGTGCCAGCAGCCCCGAACAGGGGGCAGTTTCACCGGGGGGCTACACCTTC. Amino acid sequence: CASSPEQGAVSPGGYTF.

The chain couples TRBV12-3 or TRBV12-4 to TRBJ1-2, with 7 bases aligning to TRBD1. The CDR3 extends over 14 amino acids. V was pared by 3 bases and J by 8 bases, with 9 bases of the junction left unmatched. The CDR3 spells CASSLTTARGGYTF. The CDR3 coding sequence is TGTGCCAGCAGTTTGACGACGGCCAGGGGGGGCTACACCTTC.

This clonotype was recorded at least ten times. The DNA of the CDR3 is TGTGCCAGCAGTTCAGAGGGGGCGCGAAACACTGAAGCTTTCTTT. This encodes CASSSEGARNTEAFF. This chain uses TRBV12-3 or TRBV12-4 with TRBJ1-1, with 7 bases identical to TRBD1. This CDR3 is 15 amino acids long. The ends lost 4 bases at V and 2 bases at J; junction bases unmatched: 7.

Many counts were recorded for this clonotype. The V gene is TRBV27, the J gene TRBJ1-1; maybe TRBD1 (5 bases). Between the trimmed V and J ends, which lost 5 bases and 1 base, there was a span of 17 bases. The V gene's germline CDR1 is MNHEY and CDR2 SMNVEV (reference sequence). The CDR3 is 16 amino acids. CDR3 region: CASSPLLQVPNTEAFF. CDR3 DNA sequence: TGTGCCAGCAGTCCGCTACTACAGGTCCCGAACACTGAAGCTTTCTTT.

This clonotype was observed many times. J is TRBJ1-1 and V is TRBV4-2; D gene uncertain. Germline CDR1 is LGHNA and CDR2 is YNFKEQ. Trimming took 3 bases from V and 5 from J, leaving 13 bases between them. CDR3 length equals 14 residues. CDR3 residues: CASSHDSPGTEAFF. The CDR3 nucleotides read TGTGCCAGCAGCCATGATTCCCCCGGGACTGAAGCTTTCTTT.

The chain carries TRBV6-1 and TRBJ2-7; 9 bases agree with TRBD1. Germline CDR1 MNHNS, CDR2 SASEGT. Unmatched junction bases numbered 7, after V lost 6 bases and J lost 1 base. The length of the CDR3 is 15 residues. CDR3 coding DNA: TGTGCCAGCAGACCACACAGGGGGCCGTCCTACGAGCAGTACTTC. This codes for CASRPHRGPSYEQYF.

This clonotype was picked up many times. The CDR3 bases are TGTGCCAGCAGTGAATATCTGGGCGGCTCCTACGAGCAGTACTTC. It codes for CASSEYLGGSYEQYF. The gene calls are TRBV25-1 and TRBJ2-7; D gene ambiguous. The CDR3 has 15 amino acids. V lost 0 bases and J lost 0, with 9 bases in between. Germline V gives CDR1 MGHDK, CDR2 SYGVNS.

This clonotype was detected many times. The V and J genes are TRBV20-1 and TRBJ1-6, with D possibly being TRBD1 (6 bases). V shed 3 bases and J shed 0 bases, with 12 bases lying between them. Germline V gene data show CDR1 as DFQATT and CDR2 as SNEGSKA (reference sequence). The CDR3 length is 16 residues. The CDR3 region is CSASRGRSSYNSPLHF. CDR3 nucleotide sequence: TGCAGTGCTAGCAGGGGCAGAAGCTCCTATAATTCACCCCTCCACTTT.

In its sample, this clonotype was seen many times. The chain is built from TRBV20-1 and TRBJ2-5; D gene uncertain. V was cut by 2 bases and J by 4 bases, with 5 bases left in between. The CDR3 is 11 amino acids. The germline gives CDR1 DFQATT, CDR2 SNEGSKA (reference sequence). The CDR3 DNA sequence: TGCAGTGCTAGATGGTTAGAGACCCAGTACTTC. It encodes CSARWLETQYF.

V gene TRBV5-1 combines with J gene TRBJ1-1; D is ambiguous. Trimming shortened V by 0 bases and J by 11 bases, and 8 bases separated the two germline ends. This CDR3 comprises 11 residues. Looked up from germline, CDR1 is SGHRS and CDR2 is YFSETQ. The CDR3 here is CASSLETRAFF. The CDR3 DNA follows: TGCGCCAGCAGCTTGGAGACTCGGGCTTTCTTT. Using reference TRBV5-1 and TRBJ1-1 for the parts outside the CDR3, the full variable domain is KAGVTQTPRYLIKTRGQQVTLSCSPISGHRSVSWYQQTPGQGLQFLFEYFSETQRNKGNFPGRFSGRQFSNSRSEMNVSTLELGDSALYLCASSLETRAFFGQGTRLTVV.

This clonotype was recorded at least ten times. In DNA form, the CDR3 reads TGTGCCAGCAGCCTTGGGACAAAGGTCGAAGAGACCCAGTACTTC. Translation gives CASSLGTKVEETQYF. This chain uses TRBV11-1 with TRBJ2-5; the D gene is possibly TRBD1 (6 bases). The CDR3 is 15 amino acids. The germline V gene encodes CDR1 SGHAT and CDR2 FQDESV (reference sequence). V gave up 5 bases and J gave up 3 bases, with 16 bases separating them.

This clonotype has at least ten counts. The V and J genes are TRBV2 and TRBJ1-2; 7 nucleotides align to TRBD1. V gave up 7 bases and J gave up 7 bases; unmatched junction bases: 6. The CDR3 consists of 12 residues. Germline loops: CDR1 SNHLY, CDR2 FYNNEI. This CDR3 is CASTGGRGGYTF. CDR3 bases: TGTGCCAGCACAGGGGGGAGAGGTGGCTACACCTTC. Supplemented by reference TRBV2 and TRBJ1-2, the full variable domain reads EPEVTQTPSHQVTQMGQEVILRCVPISNHLYFYWYRQILGQKVEFLVSFYNNEISEKSEIFDDQFSVERPDGSNFTLKIRSTKLEDSAMYFCASTGGRGGYTFGSGTRLTVV.

This clonotype was found many times. A junction end diverges from the germline sequence, so it may reflect a read error. The V call is TRBV5-1, the J call TRBJ1-3; perhaps TRBD1 as D (5 bases). Germline V CDR1 and CDR2: SGHRS, YFSETQ. The CDR3 extends over 13 amino acids. Here the CDR3 reads CASSQGSGNTIYF. CDR3 sequence (DNA): TGTGCCAGCAGCCAGGGTTCTGGAAACACCATATATTTT.

This clonotype was seen repeatedly, ten times or more. The rearrangement joins TRBV25-1 to TRBJ2-5; D is ambiguous. The CDR3 extends over 12 amino acids. Between the trimmed V and J ends, which lost 1 base and 5 bases, there was a span of 5 bases. The germline V gene has CDR1 MGHDK and CDR2 SYGVNS. CDR3 in DNA: TGTGCCAGCAGTGAATCCCCTGAGACCCAGTACTTC. It is translated as CASSESPETQYF.

The gene calls are TRBV19 and TRBJ2-2, with D possibly being TRBD2 (5 bases). The CDR3 spans 14 residues. Looked up from germline, CDR1 is LNHDA and CDR2 is SQIVND (reference sequence). Trimming shortened V by 9 bases and J by 3 bases, and 14 bases separated the two germline ends. The CDR3 is CASRRVMDTGELFF. The CDR3, as DNA: TGTGCCAGCCGGCGGGTGATGGACACCGGGGAGCTGTTTTTT.

The chain has TRBV20-1 and TRBJ1-2; no clear D gene. The CDR3 totals 11 residues. Germline lookup yields CDR1 DFQATT and CDR2 SNEGSKA (reference sequence). Trimming stripped 6 bases from V and 5 bases from J, with 10 bases between. The chain's CDR3 is CSAVGIYGYTF. The CDR3 DNA reads TGCAGTGCGGTCGGGATATATGGCTACACCTTC.

This clonotype has more than one count but fewer than ten. This chain connects TRBV11-3 to TRBJ2-5; D call uncertain. V was shortened by 1 base and J by 1 base, with 7 bases between the two germline ends. CDR1 is SGHNT, CDR2 YENEEA, per germline. This CDR3 spans 14 amino acids. This CDR3 reads CASSLVPTQETQYF. The CDR3 DNA follows: TGTGCCAGCAGCTTAGTACCTACCCAAGAGACCCAGTACTTC. The full variable domain, completed using reference TRBV11-3 and TRBJ2-5, is EAGVVQSPRYKIIEKKQPVAFWCNPISGHNTLYWYLQNLGQGPELLIRYENEEAVDDSQLPKDRFSAERLKGVDSTLKIQPAELGDSAVYLCASSLVPTQETQYFGPGTRLLVL.

This clonotype showed up many times. The chain couples TRBV28 to TRBJ2-5, with 8 bases matching TRBD1. In germline, CDR1 is MDHEN, CDR2 SYDVKM. This CDR3 contains 15 residues. Trimming at V came to 6 bases and at J to 5 bases, leaving 11 bases not matched to a gene. In DNA form, the CDR3 reads TGTGCCAGCAGCGTCCCTAGGACAGGGTTCGAGACCCAGTACTTC. Its protein product is CASSVPRTGFETQYF.

J is TRBJ2-7 and V is TRBV6-5; TRBD1 or TRBD2 may be the D gene (6 bases each). Germline V gene sequence: CDR1 MNHEY, CDR2 SVGAGI. This CDR3 region has 14 residues. Trimming pared 2 bases from V and 3 bases from J, leaving 11 bases between. The CDR3 region is CASSYRKGGYEQYF. CDR3 coding DNA: TGTGCCAGCAGTTACAGGAAGGGGGGCTACGAGCAGTACTTC.

This clonotype was counted between two and nine times. The rearrangement links TRBV4-2 to TRBJ2-5; the match to TRBD2 covers 11 bases. The J segment lost 5 bases and the V segment lost 1 base, leaving 6 bases of the junction unmatched. Germline V gene data show CDR1 as LGHNA and CDR2 as YNFKEQ. CDR3 length: 16 residues. The CDR3 DNA reads TGTGCCAGCAGCCAAGGGGTAGCGGGGGGGCGTGAGACCCAGTACTTC. This codes for CASSQGVAGGRETQYF.

In this sample, this clonotype turned up many times. This sequence joins TRBV18 and TRBJ1-6; D ambiguous. The length of the CDR3 is 14 residues. The V gene's germline CDR1 is KGHSH and CDR2 LQKENI. The V and J ends lost 4 bases and 10 bases respectively, with 14 bases between them. The CDR3 DNA reads as TGTGCCAGCTCACGGGAGGGCGCGCAATCACCCCTCCACTTT. It translates to CASSREGAQSPLHF.

This clonotype was picked up many times. The V gene is TRBV27, the J gene TRBJ1-6, with TRBD1 matching 8 bases. V was pared by 7 bases and J by 9 bases, with 14 bases of the junction left unmatched. Germline V lookup: CDR1 MNHEY, CDR2 SMNVEV (reference sequence). The CDR3 consists of 16 residues. The CDR3, as DNA: TGTGCCAGCACTTTTAGGGTGCAGGGGGCCAGTTCACCCCTCCACTTT. It encodes CASTFRVQGASSPLHF.

This clonotype was recorded a few times. This chain links TRBV19 with TRBJ2-7, with 8 bases lining up with TRBD1. This CDR3 spans 13 amino acids. The germline V gene encodes CDR1 LNHDA and CDR2 SQIVND (reference sequence). Trimming at V came to 8 bases and at J to 5 bases, leaving 8 bases not matched to a gene. The CDR3 coding sequence is TGTGCCAGTTCAGGACAGGGTCGGGACGAGCAGTACTTC. Protein: CASSGQGRDEQYF.